The 26 T cell receptor beta chains below come from one sample, sequenced in a study of blood T cell repertoires in COVID-19. Repertoires were generated with immunoSEQ multiplex PCR, while TCRdb's copy carries only in-frame clones and drops some. The data contain some 150,000 clones, around 81% of them singletons. Sequencing used peripheral blood. All receptors derive from a human donor with acute or convalescent COVID-19. The donor label of this sample is uncertain.

The chain links TRBV4-2 to TRBJ1-2, with TRBD1 matching 7 bases. The CDR3 sequence is 14 residues long. V lost 1 base to trimming and J lost 5 bases; unmatched junction nucleotides: 4. Germline CDR1 and CDR2: LGHNA and YNFKEQ. CDR3 DNA sequence: TGTGCCAGCAGCCAAGCCGGGACAGTATATGGCTACACCTTC. Translated, it gives CASSQAGTVYGYTF.

Only a few counts were recorded for this clone. J is TRBJ1-5 and V is TRBV2; D gene uncertain. This CDR3 region has 14 residues. V was trimmed by 4 bases and J by 4 bases, leaving 11 bases between them. Per germline, CDR1 SNHLY and CDR2 FYNNEI. The CDR3 here is CASSVEQPNQPQHF. In DNA form, the CDR3 reads TGTGCCAGCAGTGTAGAACAGCCTAATCAGCCCCAGCATTTT.

This chain joins TRBV11-2 and TRBJ1-1; D not resolved. The germline V gene encodes CDR1 SGHAT and CDR2 FQNNGV. V dropped 5 bases and J dropped 5 bases, with 6 bases sitting between them. The CDR3 totals 11 residues. CDR3 sequence reads: CASSPRTEAFF. The CDR3 nucleotides read TGTGCCAGCAGCCCGAGGACTGAAGCTTTCTTT. The full variable domain, with the rest looked up from reference TRBV11-2 and TRBJ1-1, is EAGVAQSPRYKIIEKRQSVAFWCNPISGHATLYWYQQILGQGPKLLIQFQNNGVVDDSQLPKDRFSAERLKGVDSTLKIQPAKLEDSAVYLCASSPRTEAFFGQGTRLTVV.

The V and J genes are TRBV10-2 and TRBJ1-3, with TRBD1 matching 10 bases. The J segment lost 0 bases and the V segment lost 7 bases, leaving 6 bases of the junction unmatched. CDR1 is WSHSY, CDR2 SAAADI, per germline. The CDR3 has 16 residues. The CDR3 protein is CASMRDRGYSGNTIYF. CDR3 DNA: TGCGCCAGCATGAGGGACAGGGGCTACTCTGGAAACACCATATATTTT.

The chain combines TRBV7-3 with TRBJ1-2; 8 bases are shared with TRBD1. Germline CDR1 SGHTA, CDR2 FQGTGA. The CDR3 contains 17 residues. The ends lost 5 bases at V and 0 bases at J; junction bases unmatched: 11. The CDR3 here is CASSPPSTDRANYGYTF. CDR3 bases: TGTGCCAGCAGCCCACCATCAACGGACAGGGCTAACTATGGCTACACCTTC.

The chain combines TRBV20-1 with TRBJ2-3, with unresolved D. CDR3 length: 12 amino acids. V lost 3 bases and J 1 base, leaving 5 bases between the germline ends. Germline CDR1 and CDR2: DFQATT and SNEGSKA (reference sequence). CDR3 bases: TGCAGTGCTAGTCGGGGCACAGATACGCAGTATTTT. This encodes CSASRGTDTQYF.

This chain links TRBV18 with TRBJ1-1, with no clear D. Between the trimmed V and J ends, which lost 6 bases and 8 bases, there was a span of 13 bases. Germline V CDR1 and CDR2: KGHSH, LQKENI. The CDR3 extends over 12 amino acids. The CDR3 spells CASSSGSLEAFF. Here the CDR3 DNA reads TGTGCCAGCTCCTCCGGGAGCCTCGAAGCTTTCTTT.

This clone came up a few times. This sequence joins TRBV2 and TRBJ2-7; D is undetermined. The CDR3 length is 12 residues. Trimming cost V 5 bases and J 4 bases, with 9 bases left between them. Per the germline V gene, CDR1 is SNHLY and CDR2 is FYNNEI. In nucleotides, the CDR3 is TGTGCCAGCAGTCAAACCGGGTACGAGCAGTACGTC. This codes for CASSQTGYEQYV.

This chain's CDR3 is CGGRSSGANVLTF. CDR3 bases: TGTGGAGGCCGTAGCTCTGGGGCCAACGTCCTGACTTTC. The chain carries TRBV7-8 and TRBJ2-6; D is ambiguous. The V gene's germline CDR1 is SGHVS and CDR2 FQNEAQ. The CDR3 sequence is 13 residues long.

V is TRBV19 and J is TRBJ1-2, with D possibly being TRBD1 (5 bases). V dropped 3 bases and J dropped 6 bases, with 11 bases sitting between them. Germline CDR1 and CDR2: LNHDA and SQIVND (reference sequence). This CDR3 is built from 13 residues. For the CDR3, the DNA is TGTGCCAGTAGTATCCTGACGGGGGATGGCTACACCTTC. Translated, it gives CASSILTGDGYTF.

This rearrangement joins TRBV19 to TRBJ1-5, with 7 bases fitting TRBD1. This CDR3 region has 15 residues. Per germline, CDR1 LNHDA and CDR2 SQIVND (reference sequence). With 7 bases clipped from V and 4 bases from J, the junction kept 10 bases outside the gene matches. The CDR3 DNA sequence: TGTGCCAGTACTCCGCAGACAGGGCGGAATCAGCCCCAGCATTTT. Translated, it gives CASTPQTGRNQPQHF. Based on the CDR3 plus reference TRBV19 and TRBJ1-5, the full variable domain is DGGITQSPKYLFRKEGQNVTLSCEQNLNHDAMYWYRQDPGQGLRLIYYSQIVNDFQKGDIAEGYSVSREKKESFPLTVTSAQKNPTAFYLCASTPQTGRNQPQHFGDGTRLSIL.

Ten or more counts support this clone. The rearrangement links TRBV5-1 to TRBJ1-1, with a possible D match to TRBD1 (5 bases). The CDR3 sequence is 16 residues long. The ends were cut back, 0 bases at V and 0 bases at J, with 12 bases in the middle. In germline, CDR1 is SGHRS, CDR2 YFSETQ. This chain's CDR3 is CASSLAGSGMNTEAFF. Here the CDR3 DNA reads TGCGCCAGCAGCTTGGCAGGGTCGGGTATGAACACTGAAGCTTTCTTT.

The V call is TRBV27, the J call TRBJ2-5, with TRBD2 identical over 12 bases. Germline V gene sequence: CDR1 MNHEY, CDR2 SMNVEV (reference sequence). V shed 0 bases and J 5 bases; nucleotides not matched to a gene: 10. The CDR3 is made up of 18 amino acids. The CDR3 here is CASSLSGASGGAWETQYF. The CDR3 bases are TGTGCCAGCAGTTTATCGGGGGCTAGCGGGGGGGCGTGGGAGACCCAGTACTTC.

The chain recombines TRBV18 with TRBJ2-7; 8 bases match TRBD1. Trimming at V came to 5 bases and at J to 6 bases, leaving 3 bases not matched to a gene. Germline V CDR1 and CDR2: KGHSH, LQKENI. The CDR3 spans 12 residues. This chain's CDR3 is CASSGQGAEQYF. The CDR3 nucleotides read TGTGCCAGCTCAGGGCAGGGGGCCGAGCAGTACTTC. Filled out from reference TRBV18 and TRBJ2-7, the complete variable domain reads NAGVMQNPRHLVRRRGQEARLRCSPMKGHSHVYWYRQLPEEGLKFMVYLQKENIIDESGMPKERFSAEFPKEGPSILRIQQVVRGDSAAYFCASSGQGAEQYFGPGTRLTVT.

V and J are TRBV27 and TRBJ2-2; 7 bases align to TRBD1. Germline loops: CDR1 MNHEY, CDR2 SMNVEV (reference sequence). The length of the CDR3 is 15 residues. The junction had 7 bases not matched to a gene; V was cut back by 7 bases and J by 2 bases. CDR3 amino acids: CASNVAGGNTGELFF. The CDR3 DNA is TGTGCCAGCAATGTGGCAGGGGGAAACACCGGGGAGCTGTTTTTT.

The chain recombines TRBV5-1 with TRBJ1-4; 10 bases are a match to TRBD1. There are 14 residues in the CDR3. Losses at the gene ends were 4 bases for V and 8 bases for J; bases not matched to a gene: 5. Germline V gene lookup returns CDR1 SGHRS and CDR2 YFSETQ. The CDR3 here is CASSRQGADEKLFF. The CDR3 nucleotides read TGCGCCAGCAGCCGACAGGGGGCAGACGAAAAACTGTTTTTT.

The rearrangement links TRBV19 to TRBJ1-6, with 7 bases fitting TRBD1. Trimming at V came to 5 bases and at J to 7 bases, leaving 5 bases not matched to a gene. This CDR3 is built from 14 residues. CDR1 is LNHDA and CDR2 is SQIVND in the germline V gene (reference sequence). The CDR3 protein is CASSADRPNSPLHF. The CDR3 bases are TGTGCCAGTAGTGCGGACAGGCCCAATTCACCCCTCCACTTT.

The chain couples TRBV30 to TRBJ1-4; no clear D. Between the trimmed V and J ends, which lost 1 base and 1 base, there was a span of 4 bases. Germline V CDR1 and CDR2: GTSNPN, SVGIG (reference sequence). The CDR3 consists of 13 residues. CDR3 protein: CAWSGLTNEKLFF. Written as DNA, the CDR3 is TGTGCCTGGAGTGGACTAACTAATGAAAAACTGTTTTTT.

V is TRBV3-1 (or the pseudogene TRBV3-2) and J is TRBJ2-3; perhaps TRBD2 as D (6 bases). V was pared by 1 base and J by 13 bases, with 15 bases between. Germline lookup yields CDR1 LGHDT and CDR2 YNNKEL (reference sequence). The CDR3 length is 13 residues. CDR3 protein: CASSQVPGVDEYF. The CDR3 DNA reads as TGTGCCAGCAGCCAAGTACCGGGGGTGGATGAGTATTTT.

V usage is TRBV5-5 and J usage is TRBJ2-1; 10 nucleotides match TRBD2. Germline assignment: CDR1 SGHKS and CDR2 YYEKEE (reference sequence). The CDR3 extends over 15 amino acids. Trimming took 3 bases from V and 2 from J; bases not matched to a gene: 2. The CDR3 nucleotides read TGTGCCAGCAGCTCGGGACTAGCGACCTACAATGAGCAGTTCTTC. Translated: CASSSGLATYNEQFF.

The chain has TRBV11-2 and TRBJ1-2, with D tentatively TRBD1 (5 bases). V lost 2 bases and J 3 bases, leaving 16 bases between the germline ends. This CDR3 contains 16 residues. CDR1 and CDR2 from the germline V gene are SGHAT and FQNNGV. The CDR3 reads CASSLRGDPLDYGYTF. CDR3 coding DNA: TGTGCCAGCAGCTTACGGGGGGATCCTCTCGACTATGGCTACACCTTC.

In this sample, this clone turned up a few times. A much more abundant neighbour one base away suggests this may be a read error. This chain uses TRBV12-3 or TRBV12-4 with TRBJ2-2, with D unclear. The V end lost 6 bases, the J end lost 4 bases, and 6 bases lay between the germline ends. This CDR3 has 12 residues. Here the CDR3 reads CASSLFTGELFF. The CDR3 region has the DNA TGTGCCAGCAGCCTATTCACCGGGGAGCTGTTTTTT.

The rearrangement links TRBV6-5 to TRBJ2-2, with 8 nucleotides matching TRBD1. The CDR3 runs to 15 residues. Trimming at V came to 7 bases and at J to 5 bases, leaving 9 bases not matched to a gene. From germline, CDR1 is MNHEY and CDR2 SVGAGI. CDR3 loop: CASTLPGGKTGELFF. Written as DNA, the CDR3 is TGTGCCAGCACCCTACCAGGGGGCAAGACCGGGGAGCTGTTTTTT.

This clone appeared once. The J gene is TRBJ2-7, the V gene TRBV13; the match to TRBD2 covers 10 bases. Germline V gene lookup returns CDR1 PRHDT and CDR2 FYEKMQ (reference sequence). With 0 bases clipped from V and 4 bases from J, the junction kept 6 bases outside the gene matches. This CDR3 region has 16 residues. In DNA form, the CDR3 reads TGTGCCAGCAGCTTAGGCGAAGCGGGGGGGCTGTACGAGCAGTACTTC. Translation: CASSLGEAGGLYEQYF.

The rearrangement uses TRBV2 and TRBJ1-2; 8 bases map to TRBD1. The V gene's germline CDR1 is SNHLY and CDR2 FYNNEI. The CDR3 is 15 residues long. The V gene end was trimmed by 6 bases and the J gene end by 5 bases; junction bases not matched to a gene: 11. The CDR3 region is CASRALGQGGYGYTF. Written as DNA, the CDR3 is TGTGCCAGCAGGGCCCTCGGACAGGGAGGGTATGGCTACACCTTC. The whole variable domain, filled in from reference TRBV2 and TRBJ1-2, reads EPEVTQTPSHQVTQMGQEVILRCVPISNHLYFYWYRQILGQKVEFLVSFYNNEISEKSEIFDDQFSVERPDGSNFTLKIRSTKLEDSAMYFCASRALGQGGYGYTFGSGTRLTVV.

The rearrangement joins TRBV7-9 to TRBJ1-6; 8 nucleotides align to TRBD1. Trimming removed 5 bases from V and 10 bases from J; junction bases left unmatched: 7. This CDR3 is 14 amino acids long. From germline, CDR1 is SEHNR and CDR2 FQNEAQ (reference sequence). In nucleotides, the CDR3 is TGTGCCAGCAGCCCCGACAGGGGTAGCTCACCCCTCCACTTT. This translates into CASSPDRGSSPLHF. Filled out from reference TRBV7-9 and TRBJ1-6, the complete variable domain reads DTGVSQNPRHKITKRGQNVTFRCDPISEHNRLYWYRQTLGQGPEFLTYFQNEAQLEKSRLLSDRFSAERPKGSFSTLEIQRTEQGDSAMYLCASSPDRGSSPLHFGNGTRLTVT.